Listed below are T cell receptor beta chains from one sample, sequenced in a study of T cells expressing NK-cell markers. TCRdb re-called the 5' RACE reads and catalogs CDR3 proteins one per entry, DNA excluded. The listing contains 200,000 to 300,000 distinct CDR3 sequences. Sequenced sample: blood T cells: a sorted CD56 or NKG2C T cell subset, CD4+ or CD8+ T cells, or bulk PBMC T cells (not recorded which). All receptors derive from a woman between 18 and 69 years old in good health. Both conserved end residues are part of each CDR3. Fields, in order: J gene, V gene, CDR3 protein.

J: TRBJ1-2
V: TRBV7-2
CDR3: CASSPNYGTSNYGYTF

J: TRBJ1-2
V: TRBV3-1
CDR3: CASSHPDGPNYGYTF

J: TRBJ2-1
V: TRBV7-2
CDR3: CASSLNARLLTNEQFF

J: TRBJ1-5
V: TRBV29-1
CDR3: CSVVWDLGPQHF

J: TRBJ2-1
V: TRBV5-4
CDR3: CASSLTRQTYNEQFF

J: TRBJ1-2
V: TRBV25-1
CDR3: CASTPAHGTGEDGYTF

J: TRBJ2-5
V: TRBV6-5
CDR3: CASSYSETQYF

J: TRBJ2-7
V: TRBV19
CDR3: CASSRGTTITYEQYF

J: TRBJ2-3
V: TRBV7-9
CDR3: CASSLGGHTDTQYF

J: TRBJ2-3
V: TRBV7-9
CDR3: CASSLNPGDTQYF

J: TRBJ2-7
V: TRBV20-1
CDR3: CSARDWASPAYEQYF

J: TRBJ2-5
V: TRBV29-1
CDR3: CSATGDREETQYF

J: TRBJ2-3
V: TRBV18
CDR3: CASSPQWLGADTQYF

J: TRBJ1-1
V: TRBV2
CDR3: CASSELGLANTEAFF

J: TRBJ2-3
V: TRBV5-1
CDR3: CASSLYSFGTDTQYF

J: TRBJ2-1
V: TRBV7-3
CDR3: CASSLQGSSYNEQFF

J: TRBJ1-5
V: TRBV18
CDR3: CASSPSIQGNQPQHF

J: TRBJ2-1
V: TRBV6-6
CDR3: CASRGGNYNEQFF

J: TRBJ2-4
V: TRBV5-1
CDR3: CASSLEGPKNIQYF

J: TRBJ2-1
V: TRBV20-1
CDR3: CSALTSGRSNEQFF

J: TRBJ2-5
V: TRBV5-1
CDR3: CASSPGQGVETQYF

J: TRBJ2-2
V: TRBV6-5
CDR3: CASRPTGELFF

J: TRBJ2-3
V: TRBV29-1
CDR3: CSVVRGITDTQYF

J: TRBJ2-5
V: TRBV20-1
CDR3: CSLGARGRPPQETQYF

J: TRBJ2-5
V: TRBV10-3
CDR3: CAISVRGEETQYF

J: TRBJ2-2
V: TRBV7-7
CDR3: CASSSASGRVGTGELFF

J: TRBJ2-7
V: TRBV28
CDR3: CASSLAGGRAREQYF

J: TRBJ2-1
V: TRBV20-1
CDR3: CSARTGKGSYNEQFF

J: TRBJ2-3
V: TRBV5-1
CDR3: CASSSHGESTDTQYF

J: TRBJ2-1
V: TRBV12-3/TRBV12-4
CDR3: CASIGQLKRVNEQFF

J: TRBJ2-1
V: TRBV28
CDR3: CASSLYIGGSGRGNEQFF

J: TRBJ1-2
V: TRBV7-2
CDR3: CASSVQVYGYTF

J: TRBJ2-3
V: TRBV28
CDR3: CASSRGTSGLTDTQYF

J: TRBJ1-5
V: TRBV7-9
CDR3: CAVPIGTGGFDQPQHF

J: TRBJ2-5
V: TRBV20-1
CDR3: CSALRLSAQETQYF

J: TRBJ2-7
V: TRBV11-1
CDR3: CASSRYRDTSYEQYF

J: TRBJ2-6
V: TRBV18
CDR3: CASSPPYPRQVSGANVLTF

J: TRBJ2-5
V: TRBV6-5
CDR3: CASRLRETQYF

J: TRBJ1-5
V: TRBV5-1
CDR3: CASSWGPSGVNQPQHF

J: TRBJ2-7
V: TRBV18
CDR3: CASSRTDYEQYF

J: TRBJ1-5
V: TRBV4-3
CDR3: CASSQDHRGGPQHF

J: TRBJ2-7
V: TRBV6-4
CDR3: CASSADTRHGEQYF

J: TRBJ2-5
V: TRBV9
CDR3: CASSVAGYVGGEQETQYF

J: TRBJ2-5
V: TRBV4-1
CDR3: CASSQASSGSRAQYF

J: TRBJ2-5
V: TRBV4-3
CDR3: CASSRDVGTDREETQYF

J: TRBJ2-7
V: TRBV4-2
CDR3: CASSLRGLASFSYEQYF

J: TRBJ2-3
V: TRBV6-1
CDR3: CASGNPSTDTQYF

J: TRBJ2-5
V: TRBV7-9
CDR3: CASSLAGPAVGRTQYF

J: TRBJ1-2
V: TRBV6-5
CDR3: CASSYSTGGGYTF

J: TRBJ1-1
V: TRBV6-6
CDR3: CASSPMMNTEAFF

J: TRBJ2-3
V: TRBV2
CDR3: CASSVDRDYTDTQYF

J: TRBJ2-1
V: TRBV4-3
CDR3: CASSQGGSRSYNEQFF

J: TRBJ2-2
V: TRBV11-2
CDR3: CASSLTLANTGELFF

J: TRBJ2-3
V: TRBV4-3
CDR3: CASKRQGVRTDTQYF

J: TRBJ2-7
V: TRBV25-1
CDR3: CASSENTLYSYEQYF

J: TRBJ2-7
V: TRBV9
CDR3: CASSPQREGLGEQYF

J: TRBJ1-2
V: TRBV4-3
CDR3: CASSQGQGIGYGYTF

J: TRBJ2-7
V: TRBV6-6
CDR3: CASQGPGEQYF

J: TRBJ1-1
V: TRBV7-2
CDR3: CASSLGGTLNTEAFF

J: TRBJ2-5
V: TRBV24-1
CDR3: CATSEPGEAKTQYF